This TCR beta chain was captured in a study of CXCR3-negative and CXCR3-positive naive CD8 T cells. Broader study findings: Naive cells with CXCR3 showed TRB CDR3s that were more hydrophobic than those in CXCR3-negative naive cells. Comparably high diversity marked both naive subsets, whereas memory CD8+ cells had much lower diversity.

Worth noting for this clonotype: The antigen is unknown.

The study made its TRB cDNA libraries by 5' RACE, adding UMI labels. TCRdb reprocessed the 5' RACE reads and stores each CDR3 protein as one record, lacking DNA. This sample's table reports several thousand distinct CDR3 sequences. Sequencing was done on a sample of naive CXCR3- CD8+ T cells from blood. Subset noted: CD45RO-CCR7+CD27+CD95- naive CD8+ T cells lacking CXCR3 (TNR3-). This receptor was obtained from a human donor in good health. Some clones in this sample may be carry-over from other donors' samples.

This CDR3 reads CASSEGVVYEQYF. V is TRBV2 and J is TRBJ2-7; the TCRdb call, TRBD1, lacks DNA for checking. The CDR3 length is 13 residues. Per the germline V gene, CDR1 is SNHLY and CDR2 is FYNNEI.